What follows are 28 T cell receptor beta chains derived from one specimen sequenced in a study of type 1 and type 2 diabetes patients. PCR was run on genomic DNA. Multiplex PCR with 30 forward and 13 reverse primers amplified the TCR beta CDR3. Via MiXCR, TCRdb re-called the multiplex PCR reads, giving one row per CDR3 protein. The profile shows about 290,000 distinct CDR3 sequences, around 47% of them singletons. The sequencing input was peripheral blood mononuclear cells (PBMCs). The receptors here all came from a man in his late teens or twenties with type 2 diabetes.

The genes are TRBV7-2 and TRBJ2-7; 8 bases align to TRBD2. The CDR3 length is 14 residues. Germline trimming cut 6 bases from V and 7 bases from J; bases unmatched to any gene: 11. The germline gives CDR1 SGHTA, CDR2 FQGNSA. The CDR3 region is CASRKAGDLPEQYF. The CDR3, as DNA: TGTGCCAGCAGGAAAGCGGGGGACCTCCCGGAGCAGTACTTC.

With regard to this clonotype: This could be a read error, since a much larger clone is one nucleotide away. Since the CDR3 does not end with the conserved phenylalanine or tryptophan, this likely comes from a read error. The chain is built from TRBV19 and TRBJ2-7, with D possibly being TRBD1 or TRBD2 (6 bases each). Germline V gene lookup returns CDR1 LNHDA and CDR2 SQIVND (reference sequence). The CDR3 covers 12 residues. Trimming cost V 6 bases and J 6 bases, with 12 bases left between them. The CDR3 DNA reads TGTGCCAGTAGCGGAGGGGGTGTCGAGCAGTACTCC. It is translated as CASSGGGVEQYS.

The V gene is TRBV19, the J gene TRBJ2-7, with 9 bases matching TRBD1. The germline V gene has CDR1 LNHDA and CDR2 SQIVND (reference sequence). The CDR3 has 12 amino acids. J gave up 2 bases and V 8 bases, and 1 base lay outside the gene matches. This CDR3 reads CASGDRAYEQYF. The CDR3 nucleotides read TGTGCCAGTGGGGACAGGGCCTACGAGCAGTACTTC.

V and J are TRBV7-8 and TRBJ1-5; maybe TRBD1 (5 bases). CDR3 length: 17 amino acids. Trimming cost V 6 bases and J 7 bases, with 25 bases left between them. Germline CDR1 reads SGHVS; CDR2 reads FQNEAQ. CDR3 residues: CASSVFRGGGVRQPQHF. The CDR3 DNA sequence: TGTGCCAGCAGTGTATTCCGGGGGGGGGGAGTGAGGCAGCCCCAGCATTTT.

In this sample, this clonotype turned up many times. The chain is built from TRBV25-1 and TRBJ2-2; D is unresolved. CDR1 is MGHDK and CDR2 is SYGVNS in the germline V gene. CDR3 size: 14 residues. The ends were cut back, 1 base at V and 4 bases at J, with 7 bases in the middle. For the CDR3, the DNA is TGTGCCAGCAGTGAATTGTTCGGCACCGGGGAGCTGTTTTTT. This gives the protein CASSELFGTGELFF.

CDR3 sequence reads: CASSGGTSLHEQYF. The CDR3 nucleotides read TGTGCCAGCAGCGGAGGGACTAGCCTCCACGAGCAGTACTTC. The chain recombines TRBV9 with TRBJ2-7, with TRBD2 matching over 9 bases. Germline lookup yields CDR1 SGDLS and CDR2 YYNGEE. CDR3 length equals 14 residues. J lost 5 bases, V lost 3 bases, and 6 bases had no gene match.

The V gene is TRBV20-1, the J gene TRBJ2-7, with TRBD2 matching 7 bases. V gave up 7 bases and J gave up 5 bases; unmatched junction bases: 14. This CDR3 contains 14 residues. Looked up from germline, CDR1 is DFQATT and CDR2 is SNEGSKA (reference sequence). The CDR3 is CSGQRLAVSHEQYF. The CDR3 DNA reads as TGCAGTGGCCAAAGGCTAGCGGTGTCTCACGAGCAGTACTTC.

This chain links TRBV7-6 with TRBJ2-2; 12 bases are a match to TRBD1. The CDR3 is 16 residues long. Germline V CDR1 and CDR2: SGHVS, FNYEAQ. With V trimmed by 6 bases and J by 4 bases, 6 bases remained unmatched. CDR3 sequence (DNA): TGTGCCAGCAGTCTCGGGACAGGGGGCGTCACCGGGGAGCTGTTTTTT. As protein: CASSLGTGGVTGELFF.

CDR3 sequence reads: CASSQGASGEQFF. As DNA, the CDR3 is TGCGCCAGCAGCCAGGGGGCTTCTGGTGAGCAGTTCTTC. The gene calls are TRBV5-1 and TRBJ2-1; 8 bases are shared with TRBD1. The J segment lost 9 bases and the V segment lost 4 bases, leaving 6 bases of the junction unmatched. The CDR3 contains 13 residues. Germline V gene lookup returns CDR1 SGHRS and CDR2 YFSETQ.

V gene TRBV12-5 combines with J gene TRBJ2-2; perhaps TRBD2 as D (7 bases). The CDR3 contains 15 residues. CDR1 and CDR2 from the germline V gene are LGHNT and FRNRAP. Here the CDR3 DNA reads TGTGCCAGCAGTTTATGGGGGGGCGGGGCCGGGGAGCTGTTTTTT. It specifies CASSLWGGGAGELFF.

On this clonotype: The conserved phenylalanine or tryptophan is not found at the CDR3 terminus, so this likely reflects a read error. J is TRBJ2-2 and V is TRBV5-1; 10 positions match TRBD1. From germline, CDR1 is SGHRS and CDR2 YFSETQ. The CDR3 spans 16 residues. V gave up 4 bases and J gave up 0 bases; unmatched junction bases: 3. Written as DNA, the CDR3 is TGCGCCAGCAGCACTGGACAGGGGGCGAACACCGGGGAGCTGTTTCTT. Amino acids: CASSTGQGANTGELFL.

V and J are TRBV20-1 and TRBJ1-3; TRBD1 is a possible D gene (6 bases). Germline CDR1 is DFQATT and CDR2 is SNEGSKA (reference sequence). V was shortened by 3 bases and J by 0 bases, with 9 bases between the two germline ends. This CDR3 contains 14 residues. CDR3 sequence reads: CSASWTDSGNTIYF. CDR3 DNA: TGCAGTGCTAGTTGGACAGACTCTGGAAACACCATATATTTT.

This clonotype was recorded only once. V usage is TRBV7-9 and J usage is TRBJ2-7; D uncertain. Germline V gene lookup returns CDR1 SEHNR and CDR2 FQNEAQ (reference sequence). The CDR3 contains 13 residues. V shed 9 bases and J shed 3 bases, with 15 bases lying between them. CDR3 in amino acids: CASPGLPIYEQYF. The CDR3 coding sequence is TGTGCCAGTCCAGGTTTGCCCATCTACGAGCAGTACTTC.

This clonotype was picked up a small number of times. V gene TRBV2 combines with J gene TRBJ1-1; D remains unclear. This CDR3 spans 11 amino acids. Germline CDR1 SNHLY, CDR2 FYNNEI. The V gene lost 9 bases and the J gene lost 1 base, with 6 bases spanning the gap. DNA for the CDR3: TGTGCCAGGGCAGGGAACACTGAAGCTTTCTTT. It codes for CARAGNTEAFF.

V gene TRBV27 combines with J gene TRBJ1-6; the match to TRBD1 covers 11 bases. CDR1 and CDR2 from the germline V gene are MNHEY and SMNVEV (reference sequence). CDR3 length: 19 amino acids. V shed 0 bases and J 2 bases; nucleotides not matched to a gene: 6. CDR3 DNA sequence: TGTGCCAGCAGTTTATCCGGGCAGGGACAGGGGGCCTATAATTCACCCCTCCACTTT. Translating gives CASSLSGQGQGAYNSPLHF.

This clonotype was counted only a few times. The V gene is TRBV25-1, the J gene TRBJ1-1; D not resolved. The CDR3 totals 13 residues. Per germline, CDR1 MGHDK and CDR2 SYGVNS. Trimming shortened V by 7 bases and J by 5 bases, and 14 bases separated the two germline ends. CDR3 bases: TGTGCCAGCACCAAAACCCCTGGAACTGAAGCTTTCTTT. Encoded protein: CASTKTPGTEAFF.

In DNA, the CDR3 is TGTGCCAGCAGTGAAAGAGGTAACGTTCCCCAGCATTTT. This codes for CASSERGNVPQHF. The chain couples TRBV2 to TRBJ1-5; D gene uncertain. The CDR3 length is 13 residues. Germline CDR1 SNHLY, CDR2 FYNNEI. Trimming took off 2 bases at V and 10 bases at J, with 12 bases between the two ends. Full variable domain (outside the CDR3, taken from reference TRBV2 and TRBJ1-5): EPEVTQTPSHQVTQMGQEVILRCVPISNHLYFYWYRQILGQKVEFLVSFYNNEISEKSEIFDDQFSVERPDGSNFTLKIRSTKLEDSAMYFCASSERGNVPQHFGDGTRLSIL.

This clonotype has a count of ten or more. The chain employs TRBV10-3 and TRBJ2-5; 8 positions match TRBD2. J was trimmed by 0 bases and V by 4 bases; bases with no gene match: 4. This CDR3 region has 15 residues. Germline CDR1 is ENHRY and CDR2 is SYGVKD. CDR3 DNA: TGTGCCATCAGTGCCGGGGGGGCAAACCAAGAGACCCAGTACTTC. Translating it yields CAISAGGANQETQYF.

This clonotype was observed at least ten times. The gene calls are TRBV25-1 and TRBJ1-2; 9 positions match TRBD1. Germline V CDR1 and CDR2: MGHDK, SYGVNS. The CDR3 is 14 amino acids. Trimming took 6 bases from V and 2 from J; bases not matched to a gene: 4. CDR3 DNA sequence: TGTGCCAGCAGCAGGACAGGGGTGAACTATGGCTACACCTTC. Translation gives CASSRTGVNYGYTF.

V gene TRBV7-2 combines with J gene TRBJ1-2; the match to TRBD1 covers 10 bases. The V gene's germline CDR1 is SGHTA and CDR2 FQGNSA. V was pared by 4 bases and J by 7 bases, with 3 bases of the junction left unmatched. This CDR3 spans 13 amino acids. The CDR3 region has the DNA TGTGCCAGCAGCTCAAGGACAGGGGGTGGCTACACCTTC. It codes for CASSSRTGGGYTF.

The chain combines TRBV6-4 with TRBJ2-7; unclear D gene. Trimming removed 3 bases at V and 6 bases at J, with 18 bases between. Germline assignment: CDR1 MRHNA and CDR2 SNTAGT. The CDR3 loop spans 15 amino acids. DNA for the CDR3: TGTGCCAGCAGTGAAGGTGGGGTAGATTTCGGCGAGCAGTACTTC. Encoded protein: CASSEGGVDFGEQYF.

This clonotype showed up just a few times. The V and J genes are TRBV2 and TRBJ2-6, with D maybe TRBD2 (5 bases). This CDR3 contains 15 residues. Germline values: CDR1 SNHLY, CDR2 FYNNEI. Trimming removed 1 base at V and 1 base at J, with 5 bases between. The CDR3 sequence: CASSEGRSGANVLTF. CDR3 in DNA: TGTGCCAGCAGTGAAGGGAGGTCTGGGGCCAACGTCCTGACTTTC.

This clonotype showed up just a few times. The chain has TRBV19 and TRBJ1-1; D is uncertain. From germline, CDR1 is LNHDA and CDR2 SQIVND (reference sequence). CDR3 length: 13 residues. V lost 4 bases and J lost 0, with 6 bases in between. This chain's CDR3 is CASSRSLNTEAFF. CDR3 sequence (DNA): TGTGCCAGTAGTAGGTCTTTGAACACTGAAGCTTTCTTT.

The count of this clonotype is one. The CDR3 spells CASSLARLATYEQYF. The CDR3 coding sequence is TGTGCCAGCAGCTTAGCCCGACTAGCTACCTACGAGCAGTACTTC. The chain employs TRBV7-2 and TRBJ2-7; 7 bases agree with TRBD2. Per germline, CDR1 SGHTA and CDR2 FQGNSA. The V and J ends lost 0 bases and 2 bases, in that order; junction bases with no gene match: 4. The CDR3 contains 15 residues.

The CDR3 nucleotides read TGTGCCAGCAGTGGAGGGCACAACACAGATACGCAGTATTTT. Translated, it gives CASSGGHNTDTQYF. The chain combines TRBV2 with TRBJ2-3; possibly TRBD2 for D (5 bases). Trimming took 4 bases from V and 2 from J, leaving 10 bases between them. The CDR3 is made up of 14 amino acids. Germline V gives CDR1 SNHLY, CDR2 FYNNEI.

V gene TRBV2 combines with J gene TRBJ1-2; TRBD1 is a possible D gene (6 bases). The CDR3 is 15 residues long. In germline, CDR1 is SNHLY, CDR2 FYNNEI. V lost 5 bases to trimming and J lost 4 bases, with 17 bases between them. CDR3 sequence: CASSPQGRVFYGYTF. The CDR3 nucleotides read TGTGCCAGCAGTCCCCAGGGGAGGGTGTTCTATGGCTACACCTTC.

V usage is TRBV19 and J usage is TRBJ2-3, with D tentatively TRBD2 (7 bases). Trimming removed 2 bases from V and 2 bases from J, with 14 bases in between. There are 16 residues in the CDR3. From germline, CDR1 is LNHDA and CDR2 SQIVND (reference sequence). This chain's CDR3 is CASSILAGALTDTQYF. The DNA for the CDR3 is TGTGCCAGTAGTATACTGGCGGGGGCGCTCACAGATACGCAGTATTTT.

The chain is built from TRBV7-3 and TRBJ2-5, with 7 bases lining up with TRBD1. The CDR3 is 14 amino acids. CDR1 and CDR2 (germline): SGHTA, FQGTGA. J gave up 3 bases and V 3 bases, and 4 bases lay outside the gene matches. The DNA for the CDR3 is TGTGCCAGCAGCTTGAAGGGGGCAGAAGAGACCCAGTACTTC. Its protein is CASSLKGAEETQYF.